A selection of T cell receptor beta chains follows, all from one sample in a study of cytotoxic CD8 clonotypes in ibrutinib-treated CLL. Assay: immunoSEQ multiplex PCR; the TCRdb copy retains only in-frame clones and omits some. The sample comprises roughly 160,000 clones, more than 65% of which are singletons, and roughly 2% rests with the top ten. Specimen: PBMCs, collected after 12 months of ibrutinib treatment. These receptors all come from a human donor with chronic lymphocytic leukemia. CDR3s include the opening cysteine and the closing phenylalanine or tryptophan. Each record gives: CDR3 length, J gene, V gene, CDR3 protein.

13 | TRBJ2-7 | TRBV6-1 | CASSPRGGDEQYF
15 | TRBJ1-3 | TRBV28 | CASRTHSESGNTIYF
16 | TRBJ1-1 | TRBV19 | CASSIPETGTNTEAFF
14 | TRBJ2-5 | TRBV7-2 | CASSFAQGRETQYF
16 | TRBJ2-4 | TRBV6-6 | CASSYRAGSPKNIQYF
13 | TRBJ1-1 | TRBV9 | CASSLTGHTEAFF
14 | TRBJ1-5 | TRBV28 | CAGQTGGLGQPQHF
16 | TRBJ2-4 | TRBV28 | CASSDGSGKAKNIQYF
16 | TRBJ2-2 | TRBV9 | CASRRSGREGTGELFF
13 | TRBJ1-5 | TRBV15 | CATSRDYDQPQHF
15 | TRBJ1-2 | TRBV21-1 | CASSKDVLSRVGYTF
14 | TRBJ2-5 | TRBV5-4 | CASSPGQGGETQYF
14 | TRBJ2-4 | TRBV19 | CASSIVETSNIQYF
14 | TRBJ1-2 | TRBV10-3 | CAISLTGGNYGYTF
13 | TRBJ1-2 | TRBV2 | CASSPQGARGYTF
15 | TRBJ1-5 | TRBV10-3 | CAISEDRGQEQPQHF
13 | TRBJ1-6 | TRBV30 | CARGQGYNSPLHF
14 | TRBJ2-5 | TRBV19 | CASSIRGRGETQYF
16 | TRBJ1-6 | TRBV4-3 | CASSQDLGDRTSPLHF
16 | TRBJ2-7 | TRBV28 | CASSLVGRKGSYEQYF
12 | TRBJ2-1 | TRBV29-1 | CSVEDPRSEQFF
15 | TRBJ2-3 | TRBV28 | CASIPGLASGDTQYF
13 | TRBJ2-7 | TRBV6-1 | CASSESSPYEQYF
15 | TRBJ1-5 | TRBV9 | CASSVEGNSNQPQHF
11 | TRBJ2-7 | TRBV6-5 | CASSLYHEQYF
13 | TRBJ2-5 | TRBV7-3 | CASSRGVQETQYF
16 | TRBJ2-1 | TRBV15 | CATSRGAAGSYNEQFF
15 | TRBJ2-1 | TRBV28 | CASSKKFRAPMWQFF
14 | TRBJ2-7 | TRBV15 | CATSRTGGAYEQYF